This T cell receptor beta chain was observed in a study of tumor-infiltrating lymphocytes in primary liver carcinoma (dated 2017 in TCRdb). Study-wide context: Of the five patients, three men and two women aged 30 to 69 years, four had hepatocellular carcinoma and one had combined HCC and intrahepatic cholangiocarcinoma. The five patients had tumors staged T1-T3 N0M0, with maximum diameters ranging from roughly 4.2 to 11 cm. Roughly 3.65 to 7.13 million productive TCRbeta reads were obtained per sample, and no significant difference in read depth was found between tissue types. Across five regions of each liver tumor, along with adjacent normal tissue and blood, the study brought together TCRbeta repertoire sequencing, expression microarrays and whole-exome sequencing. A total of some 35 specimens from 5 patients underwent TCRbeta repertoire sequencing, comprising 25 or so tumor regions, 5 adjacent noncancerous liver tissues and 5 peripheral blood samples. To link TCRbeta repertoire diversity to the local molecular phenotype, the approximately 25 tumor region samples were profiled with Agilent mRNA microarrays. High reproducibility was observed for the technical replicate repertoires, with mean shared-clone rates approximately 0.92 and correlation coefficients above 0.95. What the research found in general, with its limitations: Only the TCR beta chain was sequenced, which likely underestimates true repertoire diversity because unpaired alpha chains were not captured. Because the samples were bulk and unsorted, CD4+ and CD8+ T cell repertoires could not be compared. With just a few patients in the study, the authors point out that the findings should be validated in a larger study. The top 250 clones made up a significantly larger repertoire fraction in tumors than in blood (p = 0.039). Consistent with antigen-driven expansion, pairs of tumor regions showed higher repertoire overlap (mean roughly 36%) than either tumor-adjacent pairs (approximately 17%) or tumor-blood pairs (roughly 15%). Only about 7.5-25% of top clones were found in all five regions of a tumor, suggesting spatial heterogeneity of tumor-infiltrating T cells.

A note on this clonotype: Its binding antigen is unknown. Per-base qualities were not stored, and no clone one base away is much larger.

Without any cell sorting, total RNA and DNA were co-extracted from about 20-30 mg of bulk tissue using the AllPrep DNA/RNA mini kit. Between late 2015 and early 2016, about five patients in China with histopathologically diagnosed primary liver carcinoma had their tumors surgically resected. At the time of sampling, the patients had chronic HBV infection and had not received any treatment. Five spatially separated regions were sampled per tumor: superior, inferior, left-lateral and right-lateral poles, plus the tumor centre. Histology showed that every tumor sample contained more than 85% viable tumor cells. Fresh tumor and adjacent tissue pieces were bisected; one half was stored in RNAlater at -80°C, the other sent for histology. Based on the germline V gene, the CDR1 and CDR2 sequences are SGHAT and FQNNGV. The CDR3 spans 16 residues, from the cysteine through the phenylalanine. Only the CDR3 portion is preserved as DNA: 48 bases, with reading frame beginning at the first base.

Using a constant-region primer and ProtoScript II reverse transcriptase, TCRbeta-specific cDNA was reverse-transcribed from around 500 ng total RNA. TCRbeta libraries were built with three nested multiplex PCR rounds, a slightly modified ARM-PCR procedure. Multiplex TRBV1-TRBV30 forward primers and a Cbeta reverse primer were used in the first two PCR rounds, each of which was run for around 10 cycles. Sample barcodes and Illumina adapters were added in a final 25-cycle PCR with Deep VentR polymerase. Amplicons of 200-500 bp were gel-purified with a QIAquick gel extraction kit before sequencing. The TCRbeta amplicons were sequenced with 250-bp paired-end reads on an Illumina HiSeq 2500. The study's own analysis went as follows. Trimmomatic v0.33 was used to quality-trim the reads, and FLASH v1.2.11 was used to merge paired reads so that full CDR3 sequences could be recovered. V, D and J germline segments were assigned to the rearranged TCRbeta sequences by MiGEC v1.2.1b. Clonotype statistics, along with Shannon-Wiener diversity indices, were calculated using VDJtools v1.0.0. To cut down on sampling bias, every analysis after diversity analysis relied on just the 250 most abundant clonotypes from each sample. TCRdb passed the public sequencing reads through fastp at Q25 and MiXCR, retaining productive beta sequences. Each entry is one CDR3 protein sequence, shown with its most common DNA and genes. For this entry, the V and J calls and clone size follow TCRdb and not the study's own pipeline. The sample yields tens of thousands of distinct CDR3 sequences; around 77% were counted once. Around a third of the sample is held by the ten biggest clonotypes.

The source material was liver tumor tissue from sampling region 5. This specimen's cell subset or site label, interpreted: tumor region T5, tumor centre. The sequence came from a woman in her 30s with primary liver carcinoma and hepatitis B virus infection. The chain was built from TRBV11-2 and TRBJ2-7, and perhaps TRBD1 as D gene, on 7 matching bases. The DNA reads TGTGGCAGTATCACAGGAGGGGGCTCTTGGACCTACGAGCAGTACTTC. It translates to CGSITGGGSWTYEQYF. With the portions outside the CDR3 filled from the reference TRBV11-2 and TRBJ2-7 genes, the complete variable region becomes EAGVAQSPRYKIIEKRQSVAFWCNPISGHATLYWYQQILGQGPKLLIQFQNNGVVDDSQLPKDRFSAERLKGVDSTLKIQPAKLEDSAVYLCGSITGGGSWTYEQYFGPGTRLTVT.